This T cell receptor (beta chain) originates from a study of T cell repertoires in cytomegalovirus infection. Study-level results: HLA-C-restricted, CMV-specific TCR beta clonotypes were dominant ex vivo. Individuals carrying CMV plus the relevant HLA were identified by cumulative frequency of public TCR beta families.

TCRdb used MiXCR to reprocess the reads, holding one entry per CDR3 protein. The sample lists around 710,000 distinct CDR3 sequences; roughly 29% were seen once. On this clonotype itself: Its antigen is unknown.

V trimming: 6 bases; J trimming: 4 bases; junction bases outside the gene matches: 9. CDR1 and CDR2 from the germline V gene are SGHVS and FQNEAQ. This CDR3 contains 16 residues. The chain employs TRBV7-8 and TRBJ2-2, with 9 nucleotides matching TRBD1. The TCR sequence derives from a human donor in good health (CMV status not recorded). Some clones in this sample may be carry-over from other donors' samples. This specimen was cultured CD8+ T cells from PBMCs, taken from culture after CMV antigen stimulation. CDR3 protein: CASRPTGGIGTGELFF. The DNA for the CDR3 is TGTGCCAGCAGACCTACAGGGGGCATCGGCACCGGGGAGCTGTTTTTT.